The present TCR beta chain was sequenced within a study of blood T cells in healthy people across ages. Study-level points and caveats: It was the long-lived donors that had more naive CD4+ cells and higher diversity than aged donors. With naive T cell percentage, TCR beta diversity showed a strong correlation.

Healthy individuals of Caucasian origin from Russia, aged roughly 6 to 100, served as donors. Worth noting for this clonotype: Its antigen is currently unknown.

Then a second PCR, running about 6 to 11 cycles, was carried out with a sample-barcoded 5' primer and a J-beta primer mix. A single record per CDR3 protein comes from TCRdb applying MiXCR to the 5' RACE reads. The sample holds about 720,000 distinct CDR3 sequences, about 24% seen once. Trimming at V came to 4 bases and at J to 0 bases, leaving 8 bases not matched to a gene. Germline V gives CDR1 MNHEY, CDR2 SVGAGI. This CDR3 region has 16 residues. This clonotype was obtained from a man aged 70-80 years in good health. J is TRBJ1-2 and V is TRBV6-5; 7 nucleotides line up with TRBD1. The sample comprised blood. The DNA for the CDR3 is TGTGCCAGCAGTTCAACAGGGGCCGGCGCTAACTATGGCTACACCTTC. Translating gives CASSSTGAGANYGYTF.